This TCR beta chain was identified during a study of brain T cells in children with intractable seizures. The time point denotes: blood from clinic visit 5 months post-surgery; TSC patient then seizure free. TCRdb's copy holds only in-frame clones and misses some; the assay was immunoSEQ multiplex PCR. The table shows about 340,000 clones, with 93% occurring only once. V was pared by 0 bases and J by 6 bases, with 7 bases between. There are 12 residues in the CDR3. The germline gives CDR1 SGHNT, CDR2 YYREEE (reference sequence). The source material was peripheral blood, sampled less than 6 months after surgery. The chain recombines TRBV5-4 with TRBJ2-7, with D possibly TRBD1 on 5 matching bases. The receptor comes from a boy younger than two with tuberous sclerosis and intractable seizures. DNA for the CDR3: TGTGCCAGCAGCTTGGAGGGGTCCGAGCAGTACTTC. This encodes CASSLEGSEQYF.